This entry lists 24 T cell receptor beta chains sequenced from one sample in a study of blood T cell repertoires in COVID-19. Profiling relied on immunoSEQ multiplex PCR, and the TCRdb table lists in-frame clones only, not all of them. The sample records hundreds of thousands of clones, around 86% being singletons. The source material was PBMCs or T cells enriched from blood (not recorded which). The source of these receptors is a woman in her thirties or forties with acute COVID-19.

CDR3 sequence reads: CASSETGQGQVEQYF. CDR3 in DNA: TGCGCCAGCAGTGAGACAGGACAGGGGCAGGTCGAGCAGTACTTC. V is TRBV10-2 and J is TRBJ2-7, with 9 bases fitting TRBD1. Germline V gene sequence: CDR1 WSHSY, CDR2 SAAADI. This CDR3 contains 15 residues. V lost 2 bases to trimming and J lost 6 bases; unmatched junction nucleotides: 8.

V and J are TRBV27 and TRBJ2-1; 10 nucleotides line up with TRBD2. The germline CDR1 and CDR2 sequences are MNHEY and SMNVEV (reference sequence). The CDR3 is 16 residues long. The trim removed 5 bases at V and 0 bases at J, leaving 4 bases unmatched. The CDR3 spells CASSTGLADSYNEQFF. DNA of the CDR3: TGTGCCAGCAGTACAGGACTAGCGGACTCCTACAATGAGCAGTTCTTC.

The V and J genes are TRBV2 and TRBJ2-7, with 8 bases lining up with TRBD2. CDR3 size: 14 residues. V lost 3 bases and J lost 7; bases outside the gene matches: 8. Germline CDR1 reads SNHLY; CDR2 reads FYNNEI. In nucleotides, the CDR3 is TGTGCCAGCAGTGAGACGGGAGGGCCTGGAGAGCAGTACTTC. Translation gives CASSETGGPGEQYF.

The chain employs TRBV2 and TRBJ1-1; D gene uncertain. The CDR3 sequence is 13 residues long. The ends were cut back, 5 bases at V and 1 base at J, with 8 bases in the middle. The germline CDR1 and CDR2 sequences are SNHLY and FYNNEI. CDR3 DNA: TGTGCCAGCAGTACGGACTGGAACACTGAAGCTTTCTTT. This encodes CASSTDWNTEAFF.

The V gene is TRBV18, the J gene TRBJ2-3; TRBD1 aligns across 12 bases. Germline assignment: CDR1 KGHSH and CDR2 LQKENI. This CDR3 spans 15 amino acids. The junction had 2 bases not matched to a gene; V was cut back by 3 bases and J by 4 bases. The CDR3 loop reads CASSPGQGASDTQYF. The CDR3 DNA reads TGTGCCAGCTCACCGGGACAGGGGGCATCAGATACGCAGTATTTT.

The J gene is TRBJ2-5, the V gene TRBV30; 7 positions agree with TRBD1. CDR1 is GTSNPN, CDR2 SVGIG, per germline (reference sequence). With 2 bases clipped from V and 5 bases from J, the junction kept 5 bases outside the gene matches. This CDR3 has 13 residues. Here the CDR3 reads CAWSLSRGETQYF. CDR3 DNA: TGTGCCTGGAGTCTTTCCAGGGGGGAGACCCAGTACTTC.

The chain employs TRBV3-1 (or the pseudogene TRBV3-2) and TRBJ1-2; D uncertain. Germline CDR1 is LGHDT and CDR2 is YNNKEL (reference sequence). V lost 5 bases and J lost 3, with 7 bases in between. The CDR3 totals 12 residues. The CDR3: CASSANDYGYTF. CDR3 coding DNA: TGTGCCAGCAGCGCGAATGACTATGGCTACACCTTC.

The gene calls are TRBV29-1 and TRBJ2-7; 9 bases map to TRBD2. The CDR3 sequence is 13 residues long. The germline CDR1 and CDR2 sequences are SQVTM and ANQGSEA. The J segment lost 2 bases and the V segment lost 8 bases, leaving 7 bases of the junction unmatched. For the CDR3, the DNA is TGCAGCCCGAGGCTAGCGGGGACCTACGAGCAGTACTTC. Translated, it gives CSPRLAGTYEQYF.

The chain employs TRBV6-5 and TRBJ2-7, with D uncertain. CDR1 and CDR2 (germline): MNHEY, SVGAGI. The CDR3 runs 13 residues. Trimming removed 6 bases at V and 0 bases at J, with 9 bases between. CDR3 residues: CASSGQDSYEQYF. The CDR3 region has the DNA TGTGCCAGCAGCGGCCAGGACTCCTACGAGCAGTACTTC.

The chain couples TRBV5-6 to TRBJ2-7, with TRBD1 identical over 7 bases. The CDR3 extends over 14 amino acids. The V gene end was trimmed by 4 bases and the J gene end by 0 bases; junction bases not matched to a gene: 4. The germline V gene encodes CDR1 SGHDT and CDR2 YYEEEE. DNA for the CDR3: TGTGCCAGCAGCCATCGGGACAGCTCCTACGAGCAGTACTTC. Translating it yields CASSHRDSSYEQYF.

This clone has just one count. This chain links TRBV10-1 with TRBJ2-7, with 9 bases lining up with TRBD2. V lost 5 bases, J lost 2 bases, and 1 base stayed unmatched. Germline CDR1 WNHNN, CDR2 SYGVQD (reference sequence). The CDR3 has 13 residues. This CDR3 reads CASSSSGTYEQYF. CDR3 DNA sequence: TGCGCCAGCAGTTCTAGCGGGACCTACGAGCAGTACTTC.

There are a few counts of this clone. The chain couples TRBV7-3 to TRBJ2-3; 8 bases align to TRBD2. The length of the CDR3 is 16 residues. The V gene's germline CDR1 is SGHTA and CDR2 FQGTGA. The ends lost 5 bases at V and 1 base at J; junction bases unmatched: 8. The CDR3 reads CASSLQAGAGTDTQYF. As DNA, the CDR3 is TGTGCCAGCAGCCTCCAAGCGGGAGCCGGCACAGATACGCAGTATTTT.

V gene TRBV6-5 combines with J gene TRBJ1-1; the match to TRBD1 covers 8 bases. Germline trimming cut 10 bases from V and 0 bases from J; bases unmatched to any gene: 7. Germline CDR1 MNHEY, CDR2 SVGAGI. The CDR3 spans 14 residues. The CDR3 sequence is CAIELTGVNTEAFF. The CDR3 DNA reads TGTGCCATCGAGCTGACAGGGGTGAACACTGAAGCTTTCTTT.

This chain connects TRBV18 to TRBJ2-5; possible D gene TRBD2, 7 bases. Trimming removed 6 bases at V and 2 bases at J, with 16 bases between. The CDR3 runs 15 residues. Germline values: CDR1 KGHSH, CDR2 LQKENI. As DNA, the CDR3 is TGTGCCAGCTCCCGCGACAAGGGGGGGCAAGAGACCCAGTACTTC. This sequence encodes CASSRDKGGQETQYF.

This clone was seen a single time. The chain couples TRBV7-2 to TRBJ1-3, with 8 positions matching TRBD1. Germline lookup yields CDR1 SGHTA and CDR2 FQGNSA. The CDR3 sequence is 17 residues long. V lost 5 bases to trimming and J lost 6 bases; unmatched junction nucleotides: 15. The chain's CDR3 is CASSPGTGTLWINTIYF. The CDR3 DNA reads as TGTGCCAGCAGCCCAGGGACAGGCACCCTTTGGATAAACACCATATATTTT.

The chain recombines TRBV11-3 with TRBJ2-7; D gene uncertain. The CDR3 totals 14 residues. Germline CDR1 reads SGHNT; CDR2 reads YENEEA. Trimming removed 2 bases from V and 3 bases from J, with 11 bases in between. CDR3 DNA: TGTGCCAGCAGCTTAAACAGTCCCCTCTACGAGCAGTACTTC. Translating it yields CASSLNSPLYEQYF.

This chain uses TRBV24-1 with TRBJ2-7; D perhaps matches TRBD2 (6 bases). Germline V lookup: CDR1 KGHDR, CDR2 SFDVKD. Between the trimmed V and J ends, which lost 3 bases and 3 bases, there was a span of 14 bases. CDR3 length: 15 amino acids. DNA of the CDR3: TGTGCCACCAGTGATCAAACTAGCCGCGGCTACGAGCAGTACTTC. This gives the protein CATSDQTSRGYEQYF.

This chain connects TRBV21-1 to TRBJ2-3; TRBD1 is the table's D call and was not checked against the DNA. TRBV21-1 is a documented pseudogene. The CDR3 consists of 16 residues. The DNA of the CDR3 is TGTGCCAGCAGCAAAGACAGGGGCAGAAGCACAGATACGCAGTATTTT. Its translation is CASSKDRGRSTDTQYF.

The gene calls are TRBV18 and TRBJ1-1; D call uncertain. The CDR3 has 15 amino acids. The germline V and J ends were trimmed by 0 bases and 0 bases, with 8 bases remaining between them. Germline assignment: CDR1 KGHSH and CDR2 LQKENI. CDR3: CASSPPYTLNTEAFF. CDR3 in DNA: TGTGCCAGCTCACCACCTTACACACTGAACACTGAAGCTTTCTTT. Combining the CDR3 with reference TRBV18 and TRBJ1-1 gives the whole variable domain NAGVMQNPRHLVRRRGQEARLRCSPMKGHSHVYWYRQLPEEGLKFMVYLQKENIIDESGMPKERFSAEFPKEGPSILRIQQVVRGDSAAYFCASSPPYTLNTEAFFGQGTRLTVV.

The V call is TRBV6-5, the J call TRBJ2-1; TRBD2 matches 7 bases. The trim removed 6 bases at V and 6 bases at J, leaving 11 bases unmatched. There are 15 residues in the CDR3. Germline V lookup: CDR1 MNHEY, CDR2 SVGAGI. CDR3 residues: CASRPWGRGGNEQFF. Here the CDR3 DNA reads TGTGCCAGCAGACCCTGGGGGAGGGGAGGCAATGAGCAGTTCTTC.

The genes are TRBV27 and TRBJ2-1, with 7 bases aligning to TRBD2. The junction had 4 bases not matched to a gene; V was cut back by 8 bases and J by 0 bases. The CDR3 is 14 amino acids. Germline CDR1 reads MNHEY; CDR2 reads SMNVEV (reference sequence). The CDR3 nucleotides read TGTGCCAGCGGGACTATTAGCTCCTACAATGAGCAGTTCTTC. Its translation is CASGTISSYNEQFF.

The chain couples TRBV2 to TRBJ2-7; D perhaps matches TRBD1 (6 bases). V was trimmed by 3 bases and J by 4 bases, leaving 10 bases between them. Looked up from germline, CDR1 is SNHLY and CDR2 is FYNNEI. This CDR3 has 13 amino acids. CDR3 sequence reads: CASSEGADYEQYF. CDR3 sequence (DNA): TGTGCCAGCAGTGAGGGGGCGGATTACGAGCAGTACTTC.

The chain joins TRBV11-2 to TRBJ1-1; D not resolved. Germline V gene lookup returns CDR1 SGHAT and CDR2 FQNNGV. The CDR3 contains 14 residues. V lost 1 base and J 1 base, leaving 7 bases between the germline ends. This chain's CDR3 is CASSLGARNTEAFF. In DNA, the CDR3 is TGTGCCAGCAGCTTAGGTGCTAGGAACACTGAAGCTTTCTTT.

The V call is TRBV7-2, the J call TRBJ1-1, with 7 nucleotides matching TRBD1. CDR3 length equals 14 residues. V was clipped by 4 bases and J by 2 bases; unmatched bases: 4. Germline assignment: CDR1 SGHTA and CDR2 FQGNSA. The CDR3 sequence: CASSSGTVNTEAFF. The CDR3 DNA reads TGTGCCAGCAGCTCCGGGACAGTAAACACTGAAGCTTTCTTT.